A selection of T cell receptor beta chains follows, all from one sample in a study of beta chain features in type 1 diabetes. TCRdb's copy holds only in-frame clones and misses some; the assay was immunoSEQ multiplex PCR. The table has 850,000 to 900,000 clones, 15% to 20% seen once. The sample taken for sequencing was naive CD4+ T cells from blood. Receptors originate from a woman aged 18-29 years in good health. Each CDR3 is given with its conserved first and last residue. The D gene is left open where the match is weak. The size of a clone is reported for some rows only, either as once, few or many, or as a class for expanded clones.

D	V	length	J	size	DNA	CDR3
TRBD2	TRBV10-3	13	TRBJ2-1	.	TGTGCCATCGGGGCGGGAGGGCCGGCTGAGCAGTTCTTC	CAIGAGGPAEQFF
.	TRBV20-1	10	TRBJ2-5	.	TGCAGTGGAGGGTGGGAGACCCAGTACTTC	CSGGWETQYF
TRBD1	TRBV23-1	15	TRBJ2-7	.	TGCGCCAGCAGTCAATTTAACAGGGGACCCTACGAGCAGTACTTC	CASSQFNRGPYEQYF
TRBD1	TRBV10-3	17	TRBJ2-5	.	TGTGCCATCAGTGAGCCAGGGGGACAGGGGTATAGAGAGACCCAGTACTTC	CAISEPGGQGYRETQYF
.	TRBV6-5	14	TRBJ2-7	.	TGTGCCAGCAGTTACTCTCAAGGATCCTACGAGCAGTACTTC	CASSYSQGSYEQYF
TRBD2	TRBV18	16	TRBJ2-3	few	TGTGCCAGCTCACTACTAGCGCCTACTATCACAGATACGCAGTATTTT	CASSLLAPTITDTQYF
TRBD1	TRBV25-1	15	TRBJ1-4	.	TGTGCCAGCAGTGAAGCGGGACAGGCTAATGAAAAACTGTTTTTT	CASSEAGQANEKLFF
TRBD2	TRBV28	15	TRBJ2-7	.	TGTGCCAGCAGCAGGCTAGCGGGAGCTACCTACGAGCAGTACTTC	CASSRLAGATYEQYF
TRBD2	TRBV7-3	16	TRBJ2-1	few	TGTGCCAGCAGCTTAGGTACCCTAGCGGGAGGGTTTGAGCAGTTCTTC	CASSLGTLAGGFEQFF
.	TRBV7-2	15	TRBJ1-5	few	TGTGCCAGCAGCTTAGGGGGGACGGTTTATCAGCCCCAGCATTTT	CASSLGGTVYQPQHF
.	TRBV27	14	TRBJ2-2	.	TGTGCCAGCCGTCGACAGGCGGACACCGGGGAGCTGTTTTTT	CASRRQADTGELFF
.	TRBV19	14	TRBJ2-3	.	TGTGCCAGTAGTATCCGGCGGAGCACAGATACGCAGTATTTT	CASSIRRSTDTQYF
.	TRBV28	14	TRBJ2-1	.	TGTGCCAGCAGTTTACTCGGCGTCTACAATGAGCAGTTCTTC	CASSLLGVYNEQFF
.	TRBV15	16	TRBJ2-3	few	TGTGCCACCAGCAGAGGTGTGGAGGGGAGCACAGATACGCAGTATTTT	CATSRGVEGSTDTQYF
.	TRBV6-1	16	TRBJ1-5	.	TGTGCCAGCAGTGTGTTGTCAGGGACTAGCAATCAGCCCCAGCATTTT	CASSVLSGTSNQPQHF
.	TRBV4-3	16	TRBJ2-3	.	TGCGCCAGCAGCCACCAACCGACTCGTACCACAGATACGCAGTATTTT	CASSHQPTRTTDTQYF
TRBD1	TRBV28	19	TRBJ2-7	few	TGTGCCAGCAGTTTATTACGACAGGGGACGAGGGGTTGGTCCTACGAGCAGTACTTC	CASSLLRQGTRGWSYEQYF
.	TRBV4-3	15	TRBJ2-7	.	TGCGCCAGCAGCCAAGAAGCCAACTACGTCTACGAGCAGTACTTC	CASSQEANYVYEQYF
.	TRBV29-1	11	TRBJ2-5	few	TGCAGCGTTGTAGTCTGGGAGACCCAGTACTTC	CSVVVWETQYF
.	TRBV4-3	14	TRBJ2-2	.	TGCGCCAGCAGCCAAGAATTTGGTCCCGGGGAGCTGTTTTTT	CASSQEFGPGELFF
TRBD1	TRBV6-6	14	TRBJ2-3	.	TGTGCCAGCAGTACCATGGACAGGGCAGATACGCAGTATTTT	CASSTMDRADTQYF
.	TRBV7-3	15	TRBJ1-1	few	TGTGCCAGCAGCTTACTTCGGGTAAAGAACACTGAAGCTTTCTTT	CASSLLRVKNTEAFF
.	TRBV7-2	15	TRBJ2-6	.	TGTGCCAGCAGCCAACATTATTCTGGGGCCAACGTCCTGACTTTC	CASSQHYSGANVLTF
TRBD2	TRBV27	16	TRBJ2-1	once	TGTGCCAGCAGTCCGAAAACTAGCGGGAGTTGGGATGAGCAGTTCTTC	CASSPKTSGSWDEQFF
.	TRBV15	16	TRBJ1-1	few	TGTGCCACCAGCAGAGATCGACGGCAGGCGAGCACTGAAGCTTTCTTT	CATSRDRRQASTEAFF
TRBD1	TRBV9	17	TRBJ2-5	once	TGTGCCAGCAGCGTAGCTACTCCCGGGACAGGGGAAGAGACCCAGTACTTC	CASSVATPGTGEETQYF
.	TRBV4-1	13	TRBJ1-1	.	TGCGCCAGCCCAGCCAAGTTGTACACTGAAGCTTTCTTT	CASPAKLYTEAFF
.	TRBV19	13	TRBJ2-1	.	TGTGCCGAACTGCGACGACCCTACAATGAGCAGTTCTTC	CAELRRPYNEQFF
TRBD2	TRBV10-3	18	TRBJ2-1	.	TGTGCCATCAGGCGACTTGGTGCGGGAGCGCCGGGGGACAATGAGCAGTTCTTC	CAIRRLGAGAPGDNEQFF
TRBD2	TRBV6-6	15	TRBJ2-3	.	TGTGCCAGCAATCGAGGGACTAGCGGGAGTCTTACGCAGTATTTT	CASNRGTSGSLTQYF
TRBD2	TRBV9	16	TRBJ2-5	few	TGTGCCAGCAGCGTGGGGACTAGCGGGGGACAAGAGACCCAGTACTTC	CASSVGTSGGQETQYF
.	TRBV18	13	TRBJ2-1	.	TGTGCCAGCTCACCTGAGGCGGCCCTTGAGCAGTTCTTC	CASSPEAALEQFF
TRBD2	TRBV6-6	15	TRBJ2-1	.	TGTGCCAGTCGCCAGCGGGGAGACTCCTACAATGAGCAGTTCTTC	CASRQRGDSYNEQFF
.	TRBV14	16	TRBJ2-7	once	TGTGCCAGCAGCCATCATGGCGTCAGGGAAACCTACGAGCAGTACTTC	CASSHHGVRETYEQYF
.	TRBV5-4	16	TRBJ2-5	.	TGTGCCAGCAGCCCTTATCAAGGTGTTGTTGGGGAGACCCAGTACTTC	CASSPYQGVVGETQYF
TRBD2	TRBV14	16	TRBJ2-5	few	TGTGCCAGCAGCCAAGGACTAGCGGGAGGGCCGGAGACCCAGTACTTC	CASSQGLAGGPETQYF
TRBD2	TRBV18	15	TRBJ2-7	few	TGTGCCAGCTCACGGTTAGCGGGAGTTCCCTACGAGCAGTACTTC	CASSRLAGVPYEQYF
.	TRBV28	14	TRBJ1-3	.	TGTGCCAGCAGTTTTTTTAGTGCTGGAAACACCATATATTTT	CASSFFSAGNTIYF
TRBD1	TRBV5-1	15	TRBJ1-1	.	TGCGCCAGCAGCTTGACAGGGGCCGAGAACACTGAAGCTTTCTTT	CASSLTGAENTEAFF
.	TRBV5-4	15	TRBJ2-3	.	TGTGCCAGCAGCTTTCCGGGAATGAGCACAGATACGCAGTATTTT	CASSFPGMSTDTQYF
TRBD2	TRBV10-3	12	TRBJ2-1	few	TGTGCCGTCCGGGGGGCCTACAATGAGCAGTTCTTC	CAVRGAYNEQFF
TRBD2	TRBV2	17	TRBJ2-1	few	TGTGCCAGCAGTGTGGAGGCTAGCGGGAGGGCCGGAATTGAGCAGTTCTTC	CASSVEASGRAGIEQFF
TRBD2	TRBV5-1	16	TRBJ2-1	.	TGCGCCAGCAGCTGGCGGGAGCGGGAGACCTACAATGAGCAGTTCTTC	CASSWRERETYNEQFF
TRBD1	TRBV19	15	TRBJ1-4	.	TGTGCCAGTAGCCCAGAGGACAGGGAAAATGAAAAACTGTTTTTT	CASSPEDRENEKLFF
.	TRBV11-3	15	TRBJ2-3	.	TGTGCCAGCAGCTTAGAAGGGACTAGCACAGATACGCAGTATTTT	CASSLEGTSTDTQYF
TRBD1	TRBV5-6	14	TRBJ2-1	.	TGTGCCAGCAGCTTGGACAGGGGTGACAATGAGCAGTTCTTC	CASSLDRGDNEQFF
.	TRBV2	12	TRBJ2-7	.	TGTGCCAGCTCAGAGAGCTCCTACGAGCAGTACTTC	CASSESSYEQYF
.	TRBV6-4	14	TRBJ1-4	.	TGTGCCAGCAGTGTTGATCATTCGAATGAAAAACTGTTTTTT	CASSVDHSNEKLFF
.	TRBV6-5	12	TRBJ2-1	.	TGTGCCAGCAGTCCGGGACAACTCATGCAGTTCTTC	CASSPGQLMQFF
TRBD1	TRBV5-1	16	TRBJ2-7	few	TGCGCCAGCAGCCCTCGGGACAGGGGCAACCTGGGGGAGCAGTACTTC	CASSPRDRGNLGEQYF
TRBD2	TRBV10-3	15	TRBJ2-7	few	TGTGCCATCAGTGAGTCTCTAGCGGGGCCCTACGAGCAGTACTTC	CAISESLAGPYEQYF
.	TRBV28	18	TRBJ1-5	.	TGTGCCAGCAGTTTCGTGAGAGCCGGGCGAGTAGCACCTCAGCCCCAGCATTTT	CASSFVRAGRVAPQPQHF
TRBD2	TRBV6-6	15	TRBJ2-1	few	TGTGCCAGCAGAACAGCGGGAGGGGGCTACAATGAGCAGTTCTTC	CASRTAGGGYNEQFF
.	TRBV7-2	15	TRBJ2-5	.	TGTGCCAGCAGCCACCCCCCAGGGGCCGGGGAGACCCAGTACTTC	CASSHPPGAGETQYF
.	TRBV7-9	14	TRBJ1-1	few	TGTGCCAGCAGTAAAGGCGACCCGAACACTGAAGCTTTCTTT	CASSKGDPNTEAFF
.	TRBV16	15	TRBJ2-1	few	TGTGCCAGCAGCCAAAGAGTATTTTCCTACAATGAGCAGTTCTTC	CASSQRVFSYNEQFF
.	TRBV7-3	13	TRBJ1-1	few	TGTGCCAGCAGCTTAGAAACGAACACTGAAGCTTTCTTT	CASSLETNTEAFF
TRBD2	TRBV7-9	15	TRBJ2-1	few	TGTGCCAGCAGCTGGGGCGGGAGTCGAAACAATGAGCAGTTCTTC	CASSWGGSRNNEQFF
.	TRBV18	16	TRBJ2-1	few	TGTGCCAGCTCACCCTTGGCGGCAATCTCCTACAATGAGCAGTTCTTC	CASSPLAAISYNEQFF